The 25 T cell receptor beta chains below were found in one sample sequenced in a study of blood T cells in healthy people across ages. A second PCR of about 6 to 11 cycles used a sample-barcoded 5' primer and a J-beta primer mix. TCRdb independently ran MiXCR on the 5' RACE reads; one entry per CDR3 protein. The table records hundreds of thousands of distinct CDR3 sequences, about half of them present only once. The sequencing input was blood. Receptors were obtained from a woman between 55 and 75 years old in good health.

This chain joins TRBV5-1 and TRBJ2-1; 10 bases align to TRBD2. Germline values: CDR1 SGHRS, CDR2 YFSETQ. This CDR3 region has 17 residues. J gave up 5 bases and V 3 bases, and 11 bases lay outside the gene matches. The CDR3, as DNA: TGCGCCAGCAGCTCTCAACCAGCGGGAGGGTCTCACAATGAGCAGTTCTTC. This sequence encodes CASSSQPAGGSHNEQFF. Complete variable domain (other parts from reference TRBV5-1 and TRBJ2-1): KAGVTQTPRYLIKTRGQQVTLSCSPISGHRSVSWYQQTPGQGLQFLFEYFSETQRNKGNFPGRFSGRQFSNSRSEMNVSTLELGDSALYLCASSSQPAGGSHNEQFFGPGTRLTVL.

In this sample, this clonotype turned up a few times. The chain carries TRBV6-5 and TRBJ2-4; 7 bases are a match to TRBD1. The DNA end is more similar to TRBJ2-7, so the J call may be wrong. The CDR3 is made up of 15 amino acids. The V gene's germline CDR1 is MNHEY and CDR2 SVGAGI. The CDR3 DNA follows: TGTGCCAGCAGTTACTCTCGGGACAGTCGTCGCGAGCAGTACTTC. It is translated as CASSYSRDSRREQYF.

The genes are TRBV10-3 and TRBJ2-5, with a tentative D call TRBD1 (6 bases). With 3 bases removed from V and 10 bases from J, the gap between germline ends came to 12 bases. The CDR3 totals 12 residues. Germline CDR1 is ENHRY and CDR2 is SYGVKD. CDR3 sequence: CAISEGTPDQYF. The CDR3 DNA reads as TGTGCCATCAGTGAAGGGACACCTGACCAGTACTTC.

CDR3 coding DNA: TGCAGTGCTAGAGATGGCGTCCGAGGCAATGAGCAGTACTTC. Translation gives CSARDGVRGNEQYF. The genes are TRBV20-1 and TRBJ2-5, with D unresolved. V was shortened by 0 bases and J by 11 bases, with 19 bases between the two germline ends. The CDR3 has 14 amino acids. Germline CDR1 is DFQATT and CDR2 is SNEGSKA (reference sequence).

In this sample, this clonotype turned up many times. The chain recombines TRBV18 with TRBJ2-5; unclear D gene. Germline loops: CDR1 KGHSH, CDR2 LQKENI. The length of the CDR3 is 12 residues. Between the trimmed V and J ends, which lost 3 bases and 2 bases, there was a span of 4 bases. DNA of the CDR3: TGTGCCAGCTCACCGACACAAGAGACCCAGTACTTC. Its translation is CASSPTQETQYF.

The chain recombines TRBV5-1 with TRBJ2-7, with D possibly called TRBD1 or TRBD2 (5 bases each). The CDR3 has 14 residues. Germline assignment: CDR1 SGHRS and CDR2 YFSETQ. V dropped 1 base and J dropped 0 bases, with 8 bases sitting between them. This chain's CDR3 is CASSLWGSSYEQYF. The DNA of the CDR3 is TGCGCCAGCAGCTTGTGGGGGTCCTCCTACGAGCAGTACTTC.

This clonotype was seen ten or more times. CDR3 protein: CASSLDRVTQYF. The CDR3 coding sequence is TGCGCCAGCAGCCTGGACAGGGTGACCCAGTACTTC. This chain links TRBV5-1 with TRBJ2-5; 8 bases fit TRBD1. V was pared by 4 bases and J by 7 bases, with 3 bases of the junction left unmatched. This CDR3 contains 12 residues. Looked up from germline, CDR1 is SGHRS and CDR2 is YFSETQ. Combining the CDR3 with reference TRBV5-1 and TRBJ2-5 gives the whole variable domain KAGVTQTPRYLIKTRGQQVTLSCSPISGHRSVSWYQQTPGQGLQFLFEYFSETQRNKGNFPGRFSGRQFSNSRSEMNVSTLELGDSALYLCASSLDRVTQYFGPGTRLLVL.

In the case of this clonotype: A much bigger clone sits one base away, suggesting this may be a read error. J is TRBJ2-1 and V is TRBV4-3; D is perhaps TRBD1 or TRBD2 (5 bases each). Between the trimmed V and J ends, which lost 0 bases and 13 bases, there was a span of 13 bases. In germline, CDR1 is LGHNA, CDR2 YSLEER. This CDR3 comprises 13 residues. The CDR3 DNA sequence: TGCGCCAGCAGCCAAGATCAGGGAGAGACCCAGTTCTTC. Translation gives CASSQDQGETQFF.

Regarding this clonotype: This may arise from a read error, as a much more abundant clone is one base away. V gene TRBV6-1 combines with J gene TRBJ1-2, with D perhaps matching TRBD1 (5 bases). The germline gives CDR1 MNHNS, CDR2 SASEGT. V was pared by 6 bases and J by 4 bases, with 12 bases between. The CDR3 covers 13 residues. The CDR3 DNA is TGTGCCAGCAGCCCCCGGGACCTCTATGGCTACACCTTC. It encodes CASSPRDLYGYTF.

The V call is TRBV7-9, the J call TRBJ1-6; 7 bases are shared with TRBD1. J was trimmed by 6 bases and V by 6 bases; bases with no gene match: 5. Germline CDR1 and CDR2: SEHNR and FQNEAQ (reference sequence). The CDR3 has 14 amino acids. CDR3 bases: TGTGCCAGCAGTAAGACAGGGTTTAATTCACCCCTCCACTTT. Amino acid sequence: CASSKTGFNSPLHF. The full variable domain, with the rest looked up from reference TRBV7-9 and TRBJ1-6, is DTGVSQNPRHKITKRGQNVTFRCDPISEHNRLYWYRQTLGQGPEFLTYFQNEAQLEKSRLLSDRFSAERPKGSFSTLEIQRTEQGDSAMYLCASSKTGFNSPLHFGNGTRLTVT.

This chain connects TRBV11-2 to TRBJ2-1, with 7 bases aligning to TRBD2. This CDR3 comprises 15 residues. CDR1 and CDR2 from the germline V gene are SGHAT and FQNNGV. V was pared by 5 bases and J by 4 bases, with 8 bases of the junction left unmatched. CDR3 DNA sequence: TGTGCCAGCAGCCCCCTCCTAGCGGATTACAATGAGCAGTTCTTC. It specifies CASSPLLADYNEQFF. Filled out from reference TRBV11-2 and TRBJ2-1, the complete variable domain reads EAGVAQSPRYKIIEKRQSVAFWCNPISGHATLYWYQQILGQGPKLLIQFQNNGVVDDSQLPKDRFSAERLKGVDSTLKIQPAKLEDSAVYLCASSPLLADYNEQFFGPGTRLTVL.

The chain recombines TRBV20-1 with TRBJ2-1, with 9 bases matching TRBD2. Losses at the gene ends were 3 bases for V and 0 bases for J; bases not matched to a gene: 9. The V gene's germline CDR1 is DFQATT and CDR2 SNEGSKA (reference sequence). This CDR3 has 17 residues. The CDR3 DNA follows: TGCAGTGCTAGTCGACTAGCGGACGATAGCTCCTACAATGAGCAGTTCTTC. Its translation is CSASRLADDSSYNEQFF.

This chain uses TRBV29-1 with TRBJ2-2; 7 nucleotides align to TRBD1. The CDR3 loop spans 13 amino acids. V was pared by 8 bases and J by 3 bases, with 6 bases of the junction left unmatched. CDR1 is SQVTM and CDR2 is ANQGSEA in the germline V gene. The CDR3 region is CSSSGQYTGELFF. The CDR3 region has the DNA TGCAGCTCCTCGGGACAGTACACCGGGGAGCTGTTTTTT.

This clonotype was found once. CDR3 DNA: TGCAGTGCTGCCAAGGGACTGAACTACAATGAGCAGTTCTTC. Residues: CSAAKGLNYNEQFF. This chain connects TRBV20-1 to TRBJ2-1; perhaps TRBD2 as D (6 bases). Germline V gene sequence: CDR1 DFQATT, CDR2 SNEGSKA (reference sequence). CDR3 size: 14 residues. V lost 5 bases, J lost 3 bases, and 14 bases lay in between.

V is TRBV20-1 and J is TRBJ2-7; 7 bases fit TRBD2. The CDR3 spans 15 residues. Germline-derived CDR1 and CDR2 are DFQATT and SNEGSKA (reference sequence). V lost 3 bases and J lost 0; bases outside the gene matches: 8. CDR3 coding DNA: TGCAGTGCTAGCGGGGGAGGGCCAAGCTCCTACGAGCAGTACTTC. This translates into CSASGGGPSSYEQYF.

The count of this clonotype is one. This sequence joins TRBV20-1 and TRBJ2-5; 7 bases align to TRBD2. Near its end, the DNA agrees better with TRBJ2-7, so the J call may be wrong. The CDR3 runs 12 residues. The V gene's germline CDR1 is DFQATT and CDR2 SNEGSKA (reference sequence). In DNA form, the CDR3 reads TGCAGTGCAGACCGCGGGAGAAGCGAGCAGTACTTC. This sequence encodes CSADRGRSEQYF.

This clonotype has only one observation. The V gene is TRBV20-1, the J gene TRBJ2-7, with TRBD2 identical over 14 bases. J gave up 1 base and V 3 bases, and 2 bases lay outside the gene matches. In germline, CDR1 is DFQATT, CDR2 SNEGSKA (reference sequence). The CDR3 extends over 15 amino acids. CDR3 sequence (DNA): TGCAGTGCTAGCCGACTAGCGGGAGGGTCCTACGAGCAGTACTTC. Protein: CSASRLAGGSYEQYF.

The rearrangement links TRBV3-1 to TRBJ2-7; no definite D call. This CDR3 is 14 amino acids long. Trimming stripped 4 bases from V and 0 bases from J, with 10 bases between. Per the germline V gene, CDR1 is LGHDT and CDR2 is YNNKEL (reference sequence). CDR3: CASSRYPSSYEQYF. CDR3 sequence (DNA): TGTGCCAGCAGCCGCTACCCCAGCTCCTACGAGCAGTACTTC.

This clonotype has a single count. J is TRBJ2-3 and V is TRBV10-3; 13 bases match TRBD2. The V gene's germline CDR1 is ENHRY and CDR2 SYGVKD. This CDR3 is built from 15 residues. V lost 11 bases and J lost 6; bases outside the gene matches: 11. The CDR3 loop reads CAASGLAGEVDTQYF. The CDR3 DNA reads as TGTGCCGCATCCGGACTAGCGGGAGAGGTTGATACGCAGTATTTT.

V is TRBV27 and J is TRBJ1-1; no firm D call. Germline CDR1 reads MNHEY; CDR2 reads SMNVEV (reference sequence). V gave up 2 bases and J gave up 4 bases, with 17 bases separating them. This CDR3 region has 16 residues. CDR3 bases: TGTGCCAGCAGTTTAGTCCAGTCCGAGGGCCCCACTGAAGCTTTCTTT. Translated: CASSLVQSEGPTEAFF.

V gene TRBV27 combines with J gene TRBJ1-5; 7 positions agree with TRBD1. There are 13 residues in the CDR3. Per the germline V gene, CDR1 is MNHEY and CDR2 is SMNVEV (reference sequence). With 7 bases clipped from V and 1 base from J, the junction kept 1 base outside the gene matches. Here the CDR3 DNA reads TGTGCCAGCATGACAGGGAGCAATCAGCCCCAGCATTTT. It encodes CASMTGSNQPQHF.

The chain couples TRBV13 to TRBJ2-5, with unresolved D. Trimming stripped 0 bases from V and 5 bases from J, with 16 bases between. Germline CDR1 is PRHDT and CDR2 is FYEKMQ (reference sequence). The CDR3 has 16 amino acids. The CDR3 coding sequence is TGTGCCAGCAGCTTAGGACGAGGAAGGGTGGGGGAGACCCAGTACTTC. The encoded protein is CASSLGRGRVGETQYF.

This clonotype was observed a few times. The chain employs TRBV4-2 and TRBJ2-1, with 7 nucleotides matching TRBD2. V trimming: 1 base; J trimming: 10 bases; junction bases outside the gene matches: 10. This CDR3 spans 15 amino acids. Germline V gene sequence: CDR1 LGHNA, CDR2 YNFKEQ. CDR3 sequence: CASSQVEVGAGEQFF. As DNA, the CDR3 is TGTGCCAGCAGCCAAGTTGAGGTAGGAGCGGGAGAGCAGTTCTTC.

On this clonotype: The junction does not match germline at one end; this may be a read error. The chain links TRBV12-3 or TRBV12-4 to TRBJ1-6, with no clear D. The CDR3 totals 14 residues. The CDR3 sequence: CASNSGIVNSPLHF. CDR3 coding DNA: TGTGCCAGCAATTCCGGGATAGTAAATTCGCCCCTCCACTTT.

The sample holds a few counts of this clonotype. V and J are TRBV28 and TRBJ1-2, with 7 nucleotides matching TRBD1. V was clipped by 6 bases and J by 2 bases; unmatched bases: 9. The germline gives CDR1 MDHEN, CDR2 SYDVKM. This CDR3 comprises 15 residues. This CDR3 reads CASSQGGQRNYGYTF. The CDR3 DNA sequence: TGTGCCAGCAGCCAGGGGGGACAGCGAAACTATGGCTACACCTTC.